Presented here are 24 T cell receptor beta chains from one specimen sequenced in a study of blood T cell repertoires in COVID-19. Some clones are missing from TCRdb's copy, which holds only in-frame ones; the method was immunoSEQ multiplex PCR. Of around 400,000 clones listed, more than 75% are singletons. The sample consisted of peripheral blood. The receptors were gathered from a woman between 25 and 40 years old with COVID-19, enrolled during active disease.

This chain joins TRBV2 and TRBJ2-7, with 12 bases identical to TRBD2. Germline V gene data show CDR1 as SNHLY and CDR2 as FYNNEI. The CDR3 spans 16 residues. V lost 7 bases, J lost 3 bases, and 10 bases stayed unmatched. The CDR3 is CASTDRLAGVNYEQYF. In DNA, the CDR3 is TGTGCCAGCACCGACAGACTAGCGGGGGTCAACTACGAGCAGTACTTC.

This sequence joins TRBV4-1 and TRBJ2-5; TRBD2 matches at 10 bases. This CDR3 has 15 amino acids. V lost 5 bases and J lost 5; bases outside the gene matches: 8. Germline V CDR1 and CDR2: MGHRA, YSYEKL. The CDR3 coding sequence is TGCGCCAGCAGCGTGACCGGGACTAGCGCCGAGACCCAGTACTTC. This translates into CASSVTGTSAETQYF.

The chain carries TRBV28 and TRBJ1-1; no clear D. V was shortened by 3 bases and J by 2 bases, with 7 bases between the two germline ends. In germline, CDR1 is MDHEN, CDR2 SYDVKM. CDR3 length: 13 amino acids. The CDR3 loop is CASSFSVNTEAFF. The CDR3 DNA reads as TGTGCCAGCAGTTTTTCCGTAAACACTGAAGCTTTCTTT.

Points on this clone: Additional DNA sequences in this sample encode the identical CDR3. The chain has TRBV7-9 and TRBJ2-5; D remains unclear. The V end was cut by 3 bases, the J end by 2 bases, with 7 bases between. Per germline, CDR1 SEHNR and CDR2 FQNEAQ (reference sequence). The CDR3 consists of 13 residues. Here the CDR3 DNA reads TGTGCCAGCAGCTTCGACTCTCAAGAGACCCAGTACTTC. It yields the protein CASSFDSQETQYF.

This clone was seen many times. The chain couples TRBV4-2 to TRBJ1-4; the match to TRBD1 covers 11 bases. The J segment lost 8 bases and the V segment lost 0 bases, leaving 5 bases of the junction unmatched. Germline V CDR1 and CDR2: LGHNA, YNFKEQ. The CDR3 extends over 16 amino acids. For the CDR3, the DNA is TGTGCCAGCAGCCAAGAGTCGGGGACAGGGGGAGAAAAACTGTTTTTT. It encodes CASSQESGTGGEKLFF.

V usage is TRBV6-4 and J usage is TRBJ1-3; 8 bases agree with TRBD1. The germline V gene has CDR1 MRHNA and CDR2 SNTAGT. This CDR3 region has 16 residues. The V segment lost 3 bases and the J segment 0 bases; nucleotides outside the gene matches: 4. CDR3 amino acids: CASSEGQGPSGNTIYF. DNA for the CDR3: TGTGCCAGCAGTGAAGGACAGGGACCCTCTGGAAACACCATATATTTT.

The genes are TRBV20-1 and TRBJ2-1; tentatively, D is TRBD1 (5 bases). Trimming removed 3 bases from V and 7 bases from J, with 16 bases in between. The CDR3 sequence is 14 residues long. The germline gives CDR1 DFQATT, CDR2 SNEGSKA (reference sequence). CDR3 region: CSASRGGLINEQFF. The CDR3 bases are TGCAGTGCTAGTAGGGGCGGCTTGATAAATGAGCAGTTCTTC.

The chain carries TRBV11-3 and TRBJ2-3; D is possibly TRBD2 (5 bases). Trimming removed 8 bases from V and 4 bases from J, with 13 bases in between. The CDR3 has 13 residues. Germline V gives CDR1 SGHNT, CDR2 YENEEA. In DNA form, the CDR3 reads TGTGCCAGCTCTCTCATGCGGGCAGATACGCAGTATTTT. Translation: CASSLMRADTQYF.

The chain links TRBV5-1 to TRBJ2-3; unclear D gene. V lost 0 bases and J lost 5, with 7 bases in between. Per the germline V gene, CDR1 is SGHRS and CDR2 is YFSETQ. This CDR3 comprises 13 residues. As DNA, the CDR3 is TGCGCCAGCAGCTTGGCCGTCCGAGATACGCAGTATTTT. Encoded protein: CASSLAVRDTQYF.

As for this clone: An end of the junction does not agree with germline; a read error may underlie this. CDR3 nucleotide sequence: TGTGCCAGCAGAGAAGGAACTAGCGGTTCCTACGAGCAGTACTTC. Translating it yields CASREGTSGSYEQYF. The V gene is TRBV2, the J gene TRBJ2-7; 8 bases match TRBD2. CDR3 length equals 15 residues. Germline V gives CDR1 SNHLY, CDR2 FYNNEI.

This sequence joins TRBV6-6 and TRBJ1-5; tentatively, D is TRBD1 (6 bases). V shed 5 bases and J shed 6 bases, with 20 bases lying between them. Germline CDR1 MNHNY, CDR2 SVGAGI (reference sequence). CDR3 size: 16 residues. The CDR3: CASSMGDTVGSQPQHF. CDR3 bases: TGTGCCAGCAGTATGGGGGACACCGTGGGAAGTCAGCCCCAGCATTTT.

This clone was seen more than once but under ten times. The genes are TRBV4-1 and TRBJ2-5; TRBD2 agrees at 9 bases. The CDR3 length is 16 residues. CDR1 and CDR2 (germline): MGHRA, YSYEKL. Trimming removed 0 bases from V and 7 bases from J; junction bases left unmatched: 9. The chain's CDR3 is CASSQDWAGGPVTQYF. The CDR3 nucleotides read TGCGCCAGCAGCCAAGATTGGGCGGGAGGGCCCGTGACCCAGTACTTC.

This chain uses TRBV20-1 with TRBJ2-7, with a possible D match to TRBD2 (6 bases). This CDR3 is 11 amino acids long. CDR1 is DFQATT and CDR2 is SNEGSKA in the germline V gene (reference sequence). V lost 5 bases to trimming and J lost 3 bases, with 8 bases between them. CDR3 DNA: TGCAGTGCTCAGACTAGCTACGAGCAGTACTTC. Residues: CSAQTSYEQYF.

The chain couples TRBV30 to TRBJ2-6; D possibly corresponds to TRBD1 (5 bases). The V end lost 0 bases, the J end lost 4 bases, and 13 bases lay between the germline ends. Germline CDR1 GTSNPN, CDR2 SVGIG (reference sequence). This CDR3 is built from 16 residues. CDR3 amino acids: CAWSVGVLWGANVLTF. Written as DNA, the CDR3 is TGTGCCTGGAGTGTAGGGGTGCTCTGGGGGGCCAACGTCCTGACTTTC.

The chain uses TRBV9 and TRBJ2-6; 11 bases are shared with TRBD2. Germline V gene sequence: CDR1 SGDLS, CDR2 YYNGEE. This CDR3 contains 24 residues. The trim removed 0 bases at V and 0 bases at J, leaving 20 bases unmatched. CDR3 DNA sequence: TGTGCCAGCAGCGTAGTAAGCCGACCGAGGGGTAGCGGGAGGGACAACTCTGGGGCCAACGTCCTGACTTTC. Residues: CASSVVSRPRGSGRDNSGANVLTF.

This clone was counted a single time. The CDR3 DNA follows: TGTGCCAGTAGTACCCTCCGGGCGGGAGCCCGATACAATGAGCAGTTCTTC. This translates into CASSTLRAGARYNEQFF. The chain couples TRBV19 to TRBJ2-1; 7 bases are a match to TRBD2. Germline V lookup: CDR1 LNHDA, CDR2 SQIVND (reference sequence). V was pared by 4 bases and J by 4 bases, with 13 bases of the junction left unmatched. There are 17 residues in the CDR3.

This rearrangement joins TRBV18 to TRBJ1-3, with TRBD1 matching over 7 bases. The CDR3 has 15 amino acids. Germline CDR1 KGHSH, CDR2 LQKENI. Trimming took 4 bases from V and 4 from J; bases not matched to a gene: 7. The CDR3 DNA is TGTGCCAGCTCACGAAGACAGGGATCGGGAAACACCATATATTTT. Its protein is CASSRRQGSGNTIYF.

DNA of the CDR3: TGTGCCAGCAGTTCCGGGTTTTACAATGAGCAGTTCTTC. Amino acids: CASSSGFYNEQFF. The chain joins TRBV6-2 or TRBV6-3 to TRBJ2-1; D gene uncertain. The ends were cut back, 4 bases at V and 4 bases at J, with 8 bases in the middle. Germline CDR1 and CDR2: MNHEY and SVGEGT. The CDR3 has 13 amino acids.

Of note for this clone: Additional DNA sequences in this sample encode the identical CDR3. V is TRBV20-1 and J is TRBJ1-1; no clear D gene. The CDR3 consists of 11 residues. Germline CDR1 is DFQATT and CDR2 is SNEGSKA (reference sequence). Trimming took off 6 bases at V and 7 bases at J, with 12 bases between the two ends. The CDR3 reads CSASKRDEAFF. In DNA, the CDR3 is TGCAGTGCGTCAAAGAGGGATGAAGCTTTCTTT.

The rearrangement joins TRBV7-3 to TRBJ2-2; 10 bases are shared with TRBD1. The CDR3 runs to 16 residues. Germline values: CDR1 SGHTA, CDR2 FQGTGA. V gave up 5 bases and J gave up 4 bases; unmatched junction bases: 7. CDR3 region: CASSLKTGGFTGELFF. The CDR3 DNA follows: TGTGCCAGCAGCCTAAAGACAGGGGGCTTCACCGGGGAGCTGTTTTTT. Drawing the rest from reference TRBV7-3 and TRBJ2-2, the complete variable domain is GAGVSQTPSNKVTEKGKYVELRCDPISGHTALYWYRQSLGQGPEFLIYFQGTGAADDSGLPNDRFFAVRPEGSVSTLKIQRTERGDSAVYLCASSLKTGGFTGELFFGEGSRLTVL.

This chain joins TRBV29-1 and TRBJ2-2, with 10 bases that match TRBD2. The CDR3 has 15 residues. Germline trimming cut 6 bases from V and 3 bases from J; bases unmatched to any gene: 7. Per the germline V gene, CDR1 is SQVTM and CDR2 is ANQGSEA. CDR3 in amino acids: CSVESGRADTGELFF. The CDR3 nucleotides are TGCAGCGTGGAGAGCGGGAGGGCCGACACCGGGGAGCTGTTTTTT.

In DNA form, the CDR3 reads TGTGCCAGCTCAGGGCTAGCGGGAGGCAATGAGCAGTTCTTC. The encoded protein is CASSGLAGGNEQFF. The J gene is TRBJ2-1, the V gene TRBV18; 11 nucleotides line up with TRBD2. Germline lookup yields CDR1 KGHSH and CDR2 LQKENI. CDR3 length: 14 residues. V trimming: 5 bases; J trimming: 6 bases; junction bases outside the gene matches: 3.

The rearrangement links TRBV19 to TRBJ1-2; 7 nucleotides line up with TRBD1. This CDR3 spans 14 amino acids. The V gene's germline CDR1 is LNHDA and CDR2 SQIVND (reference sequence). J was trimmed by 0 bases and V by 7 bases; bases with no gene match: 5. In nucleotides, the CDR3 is TGTGCCAGTACCCAGGGGGGTGCTAACTATGGCTACACCTTC. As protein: CASTQGGANYGYTF.

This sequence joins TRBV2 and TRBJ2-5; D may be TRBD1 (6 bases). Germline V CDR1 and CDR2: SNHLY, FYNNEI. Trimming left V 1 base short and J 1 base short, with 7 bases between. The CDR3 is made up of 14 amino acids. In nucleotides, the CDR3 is TGTGCCAGCAGTGAAGGCAGGGGCCAAGAGACCCAGTACTTC. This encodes CASSEGRGQETQYF.